The 31 T cell receptor beta chains reported below all come from one sample, sequenced in a study of radiation and T cells in renal cell carcinoma. Time point meaning: blood 4 weeks post-SBRT, at nephrectomy. Regarding treatment: 15 Gy SBRT to primary tumor, nephrectomy 4 weeks later. Sequenced by immunoSEQ multiplex PCR; TCRdb stores in-frame clones only, minus some. The repertoire includes 75,000 to 95,000 clones, around 85% of them detected once, and roughly a tenth sits in the top ten. Sequencing used blood, obtained from a patient whose treatment included radiotherapy and nephrectomy. These receptors were obtained from a man aged 45-65 years with renal cell carcinoma.

The chain carries TRBV9 and TRBJ2-7; D unclear. Germline-derived CDR1 and CDR2 are SGDLS and YYNGEE. This CDR3 is built from 13 residues. V was shortened by 4 bases and J by 5 bases, with 13 bases between the two germline ends. The CDR3 spells CASSPRPGDEQYF. The CDR3 coding sequence is TGTGCCAGCAGCCCCAGGCCCGGCGACGAGCAGTACTTC.

This rearrangement joins TRBV5-4 to TRBJ2-1, with 8 bases matching TRBD2. Germline lookup yields CDR1 SGHNT and CDR2 YYREEE (reference sequence). The CDR3 has 14 residues. J was trimmed by 9 bases and V by 2 bases; bases with no gene match: 7. The DNA of the CDR3 is TGTGCCAGCAGCTTAAGACTAGCGCAGAGTGAGCAGTTCTTC. This encodes CASSLRLAQSEQFF.

The genes are TRBV7-9 and TRBJ1-1; 7 bases match TRBD1. CDR3 size: 17 residues. Germline V CDR1 and CDR2: SEHNR, FQNEAQ (reference sequence). J was trimmed by 0 bases and V by 3 bases; bases with no gene match: 10. The CDR3 region is CASSLGQSGGLNTEAFF. CDR3 bases: TGTGCCAGCAGCTTGGGGCAATCAGGGGGGTTGAACACTGAAGCTTTCTTT. Using reference TRBV7-9 and TRBJ1-1 for the parts outside the CDR3, the full variable domain is DTGVSQNPRHKITKRGQNVTFRCDPISEHNRLYWYRQTLGQGPEFLTYFQNEAQLEKSRLLSDRFSAERPKGSFSTLEIQRTEQGDSAMYLCASSLGQSGGLNTEAFFGQGTRLTVV.

V usage is TRBV30 and J usage is TRBJ1-5, with D hard to call. The length of the CDR3 is 15 residues. Trimming stripped 2 bases from V and 0 bases from J, with 11 bases between. Germline-derived CDR1 and CDR2 are GTSNPN and SVGIG (reference sequence). Here the CDR3 DNA reads TGTGCCTGGAGTCTAGACATGAATAGCAATCAGCCCCAGCATTTT. Its translation: CAWSLDMNSNQPQHF.

This chain links TRBV4-1 with TRBJ1-5; D gene ambiguous. V dropped 2 bases and J dropped 3 bases, with 14 bases sitting between them. Germline loops: CDR1 MGHRA, CDR2 YSYEKL. This CDR3 has 16 amino acids. The CDR3 DNA reads TGCGCCAGCAGCCAAAACCCGGCGGGAAACAATCAGCCCCAGCATTTT. It specifies CASSQNPAGNNQPQHF.

This clone was counted once. The chain links TRBV4-1 to TRBJ2-1, with a possible D match to TRBD2 (6 bases). CDR1 is MGHRA and CDR2 is YSYEKL in the germline V gene. CDR3 length: 15 amino acids. V was trimmed by 4 bases and J by 9 bases, leaving 19 bases between them. The CDR3 protein is CASSRSSGYPGEQFF. The DNA for the CDR3 is TGCGCCAGCAGCCGATCAAGCGGGTACCCGGGTGAGCAGTTCTTC.

The chain combines TRBV15 with TRBJ1-5; D is uncertain. V dropped 4 bases and J dropped 3 bases, with 16 bases sitting between them. The CDR3 sequence is 16 residues long. The germline V gene has CDR1 LNHNV and CDR2 YYDKDF (reference sequence). CDR3 bases: TGTGCCACCAGCAAGGGCCGAGGGAATCCCAATCAGCCCCAGCATTTT. Translation gives CATSKGRGNPNQPQHF.

The chain has TRBV9 and TRBJ2-3; TRBD1 might be the D (7 bases). The CDR3 length is 16 residues. Trimming took 0 bases from V and 2 from J, leaving 13 bases between them. The germline gives CDR1 SGDLS, CDR2 YYNGEE. The CDR3 nucleotides are TGTGCCAGCAGCGTAGGGGCGGGACAGACCACAGATACGCAGTATTTT. This encodes CASSVGAGQTTDTQYF.

This chain links TRBV12-5 with TRBJ1-3, with unresolved D. Germline assignment: CDR1 LGHNT and CDR2 FRNRAP. The length of the CDR3 is 13 residues. The germline V and J ends were trimmed by 7 bases and 3 bases, with 10 bases remaining between them. The CDR3 sequence: CASEREIGNTIYF. The CDR3 DNA reads as TGTGCTAGTGAAAGGGAAATTGGAAACACCATATATTTT.

J is TRBJ1-3 and V is TRBV11-2, with D uncertain. The germline V gene has CDR1 SGHAT and CDR2 FQNNGV. The CDR3 runs 15 residues. Trimming left V 8 bases short and J 0 bases short, with 14 bases between. The DNA for the CDR3 is TGTGCCAGCGGTCAAGGTGGGAGCTCTGGAAACACCATATATTTT. This codes for CASGQGGSSGNTIYF.

This clone was observed a single time. This chain connects TRBV4-3 to TRBJ2-3, with TRBD2 matching 9 bases. The CDR3 runs to 16 residues. After removal of 1 base from V and 3 bases from J, the junction contained 5 bases not matched to a gene. Germline CDR1 is LGHNA and CDR2 is YSLEER. The CDR3 protein is CASSQVSGGITDTQYF. The CDR3 DNA reads TGCGCCAGCAGCCAAGTAAGCGGGGGGATAACAGATACGCAGTATTTT.

The chain has TRBV9 and TRBJ2-3; the match to TRBD2 covers 9 bases. Germline lookup yields CDR1 SGDLS and CDR2 YYNGEE. J lost 2 bases, V lost 4 bases, and 14 bases had no gene match. CDR3 length: 18 amino acids. This CDR3 is CASSPGAGGPFDTDTQYF. CDR3 nucleotides: TGTGCCAGCAGCCCGGGGGCGGGGGGGCCATTCGACACAGATACGCAGTATTTT.

This clone was seen just once. At one end, the junction sequence differs from germline, possibly due to a read error. This chain joins TRBV18 and TRBJ2-7; 8 bases line up with TRBD1. Germline V gives CDR1 KGHSH, CDR2 LQKENI. This CDR3 comprises 15 residues. The CDR3 DNA sequence: TGTGCCAGCGCACCACGCGGGACAGGTCTCTACGAGCAGTACTTC. Amino acids: CASAPRGTGLYEQYF.

The chain employs TRBV19 and TRBJ2-4; 8 bases map to TRBD2. This CDR3 is built from 15 residues. J gave up 7 bases and V 0 bases, and 5 bases lay outside the gene matches. The germline V gene encodes CDR1 LNHDA and CDR2 SQIVND (reference sequence). The CDR3 nucleotides read TGTGCCAGTAGTATAGATTCGGGGGGGCAGAACATTCAGTACTTC. The encoded protein is CASSIDSGGQNIQYF.

This clone was counted once. A read error may produce the germline difference seen at one junction end. The chain is built from TRBV19 and TRBJ1-4; D not resolved. Germline V CDR1 and CDR2: LNHDA, SQIVND (reference sequence). The CDR3 length is 14 residues. CDR3 coding DNA: TGTGCCAGTAGTGCTACAGCGAGCAGCGAAAACCTGTTTTTT. The encoded protein is CASSATASSENLFF.

The J gene is TRBJ2-7, the V gene TRBV11-2; perhaps TRBD2 as D (7 bases). The ends were cut back, 0 bases at V and 6 bases at J, with 12 bases in the middle. The CDR3 sequence is 14 residues long. Per germline, CDR1 SGHAT and CDR2 FQNNGV. The CDR3 region is CASSLDGGLGEQYF. The CDR3 DNA reads TGTGCCAGCAGCTTAGACGGGGGGCTCGGCGAGCAGTACTTC. Full variable domain (missing parts from reference TRBV11-2 and TRBJ2-7): EAGVAQSPRYKIIEKRQSVAFWCNPISGHATLYWYQQILGQGPKLLIQFQNNGVVDDSQLPKDRFSAERLKGVDSTLKIQPAKLEDSAVYLCASSLDGGLGEQYFGPGTRLTVT.

The V gene is TRBV7-8, the J gene TRBJ2-3, with D unclear. This CDR3 region has 15 residues. With 0 bases removed from V and 2 bases from J, the gap between germline ends came to 9 bases. Germline V gene sequence: CDR1 SGHVS, CDR2 FQNEAQ. The CDR3, as DNA: TGTGCCAGCAGCTTAGCATTAACCCTCACAGATACGCAGTATTTT. Protein: CASSLALTLTDTQYF.

V is TRBV30 and J is TRBJ2-3; D is unresolved. The V and J ends lost 4 bases and 3 bases respectively, with 5 bases between them. This CDR3 is 11 amino acids long. Per the germline V gene, CDR1 is GTSNPN and CDR2 is SVGIG (reference sequence). The CDR3 nucleotides read TGTGCCTGGACAACGACAGATACGCAGTATTTT. It yields the protein CAWTTTDTQYF.

V is TRBV9 and J is TRBJ2-1; D not certain. This CDR3 contains 12 residues. CDR1 and CDR2 (germline): SGDLS, YYNGEE. V dropped 2 bases and J dropped 0 bases, with 0 bases sitting between them. This CDR3 reads CASSVSYNEQFF. CDR3 DNA sequence: TGTGCCAGCAGCGTCTCCTACAATGAGCAGTTCTTC.

This chain joins TRBV7-9 and TRBJ2-2; TRBD1 matches 9 bases. The trim removed 5 bases at V and 4 bases at J, leaving 11 bases unmatched. The CDR3 runs 17 residues. In germline, CDR1 is SEHNR, CDR2 FQNEAQ (reference sequence). The CDR3 DNA is TGTGCCAGCAGCCCACGGGGCCAGACAGGGGGCACCGGGGAGCTGTTTTTT. It encodes CASSPRGQTGGTGELFF.

The V call is TRBV9, the J call TRBJ2-7; D is possibly TRBD1 (6 bases). Deletions cut 3 bases from V and 5 bases from J, with 15 bases between. Germline values: CDR1 SGDLS, CDR2 YYNGEE. CDR3 length: 14 amino acids. This CDR3 reads CASSARPGVDEQYF. In DNA, the CDR3 is TGTGCCAGCAGCGCCCGACCAGGGGTCGACGAGCAGTACTTC.

The chain uses TRBV5-8 and TRBJ2-3; 8 nucleotides match TRBD2. This CDR3 is built from 17 residues. Germline CDR1 reads SGHTS; CDR2 reads YDEGEE. Unmatched junction bases numbered 9, after V lost 0 bases and J lost 3 bases. The chain's CDR3 is CASSLDGRAGDTDTQYF. The CDR3 DNA follows: TGTGCCAGCAGCTTGGATGGTCGAGCGGGAGATACAGATACGCAGTATTTT.

The chain links TRBV2 to TRBJ2-5; 12 nucleotides align to TRBD2. Germline V gives CDR1 SNHLY, CDR2 FYNNEI. After removal of 2 bases from V and 4 bases from J, the junction contained 5 bases not matched to a gene. The CDR3 covers 16 residues. CDR3 in DNA: TGTGCCAGCAGTGAACTGACTAGCGGGGGTAGAGAGACCCAGTACTTC. Translation: CASSELTSGGRETQYF.

The rearrangement joins TRBV7-2 to TRBJ1-6; D remains ambiguous. Germline loops: CDR1 SGHTA, CDR2 FQGNSA. The V gene lost 1 base and the J gene lost 7 bases, with 8 bases spanning the gap. There are 14 residues in the CDR3. CDR3 amino acids: CASSLDWGNSPLHF. The CDR3 coding sequence is TGTGCCAGCAGCTTAGACTGGGGAAATTCACCCCTCCACTTT.

This sequence joins TRBV6-1 and TRBJ2-7; maybe TRBD1 (5 bases). Trimming cost V 4 bases and J 3 bases, with 16 bases left between them. The CDR3 contains 15 residues. Germline lookup yields CDR1 MNHNS and CDR2 SASEGT. The CDR3 DNA reads as TGTGCCAGCAGTGTACGTCAGGGCACCCACTACGAGCAGTACTTC. As protein: CASSVRQGTHYEQYF.

The chain carries TRBV4-2 and TRBJ1-5, with 9 positions matching TRBD1. Unmatched junction bases numbered 9, after V lost 6 bases and J lost 6 bases. The CDR3 consists of 15 residues. Germline V gene data show CDR1 as LGHNA and CDR2 as YNFKEQ. The CDR3 loop reads CASRETGGSGQPQHF. The CDR3 bases are TGTGCCAGCAGGGAAACAGGGGGCTCAGGTCAGCCCCAGCATTTT.

This chain links TRBV5-3 with TRBJ1-2, with TRBD1 matching 8 bases. TRBV5-3 carries the ORF label, with uncertain function. The CDR3 covers 19 residues. The V gene end was trimmed by 4 bases and the J gene end by 4 bases; junction bases not matched to a gene: 21. The CDR3, as DNA: TGTGCCAGAAGCGACTTCGGACAGGGAAAGGAACTACTAACCTATGGCTACACCTTC. Translated, it gives CARSDFGQGKELLTYGYTF.

Sample share makes this clone medium-sized. The chain recombines TRBV5-1 with TRBJ1-1, with D possibly TRBD1 on 5 matching bases. Trimming took 0 bases from V and 4 from J, leaving 13 bases between them. The CDR3 has 15 residues. Germline V gene data show CDR1 as SGHRS and CDR2 as YFSETQ. The DNA of the CDR3 is TGCGCCAGCAGCTTGGCCGGGGGATCGCTCACTGAAGCTTTCTTT. It encodes CASSLAGGSLTEAFF.

The V and J genes are TRBV11-3 and TRBJ2-2; D is uncertain. The CDR3 is 14 amino acids. V was clipped by 6 bases and J by 1 base, with 9 bases between them. Germline V gives CDR1 SGHNT, CDR2 YENEEA. The CDR3 sequence: CASRAGMNTGELFF. The CDR3, as DNA: TGTGCCAGCAGGGCCGGAATGAACACCGGGGAGCTGTTTTTT.

V gene TRBV27 combines with J gene TRBJ1-4; D may be TRBD1 (5 bases). Germline values: CDR1 MNHEY, CDR2 SMNVEV (reference sequence). The CDR3 spans 14 residues. Between the trimmed V and J ends, which lost 6 bases and 5 bases, there was a span of 13 bases. In DNA form, the CDR3 reads TGTGCCAGCAGCTGGGACGGAGGAAATGAAAAACTGTTTTTT. It translates to CASSWDGGNEKLFF.

The chain links TRBV7-9 to TRBJ2-3; no clear D. CDR1 and CDR2 (germline): SEHNR, FQNEAQ (reference sequence). The germline V and J ends were trimmed by 2 bases and 0 bases, with 6 bases remaining between them. The CDR3 is made up of 14 amino acids. The CDR3 sequence: CASSLIASTDTQYF. CDR3 coding DNA: TGTGCCAGCAGCTTAATTGCTAGCACAGATACGCAGTATTTT.